These 27 T cell receptor beta chains originate from one sample sequenced in a study of glioma-infiltrating T cells. The iRepertoire nested amplicon-rescue multiplex PCR amplified TCR alpha and beta CDR3s from RNA. TCRdb reprocessed the multiplex PCR reads with MiXCR, giving one entry per CDR3 protein. The table has about 410,000 distinct CDR3 sequences, more than 35% seen once; the top ten hold 9.5% to 15%. The sequenced sample was glioma tissue, nonneoplastic brain tissue, or PBMCs (not recorded which). These TCRs come from a human donor with low-grade glioma or glioblastoma, undergoing nonglioma brain surgery, or in good health (not recorded which).

Concerning this clonotype: Sequence at one end of the junction differs from germline and may be a read error. This sequence joins TRBV28 and TRBJ1-2; no reliable D call. This CDR3 contains 15 residues. Germline-derived CDR1 and CDR2 are MDHEN and SYDVKM. CDR3 sequence: CGSSLLGAHPRGYTF. DNA for the CDR3: TGTGGCAGCAGTTTATTGGGCGCGCACCCAAGGGGCTACACCTTC.

Comment on this clonotype: Just one base apart from a much larger clone, this may be a read error. This rearrangement joins TRBV6-1 to TRBJ2-7; no clear D gene. CDR3 size: 14 residues. Germline V gene data show CDR1 as MNHNS and CDR2 as SASEGT. The DNA of the CDR3 is TGTGCCAGCGGTGAAGGCTTTGGGGATTACGAGCAGTACTTC. Translated, it gives CASGEGFGDYEQYF.

V is TRBV4-3 and J is TRBJ2-3; the D gene is possibly TRBD1 (6 bases). The CDR3 consists of 18 residues. The V gene lost 0 bases and the J gene lost 3 bases, with 19 bases spanning the gap. CDR1 and CDR2 (germline): LGHNA, YSLEER. For the CDR3, the DNA is TGCGCCAGCAGCCAAGAGCTTGCGGCTAGAGGGGGAACAGATACGCAGTATTTT. Encoded protein: CASSQELAARGGTDTQYF.

This clonotype was observed a handful of times. The chain carries TRBV6-1 and TRBJ2-7; 7 bases line up with TRBD1. Germline-derived CDR1 and CDR2 are MNHNS and SASEGT. The length of the CDR3 is 14 residues. J gave up 3 bases and V 6 bases, and 8 bases lay outside the gene matches. CDR3 region: CASRLLRDSYEQYF. CDR3 sequence (DNA): TGTGCCAGCAGGTTATTAAGGGACAGCTACGAGCAGTACTTC.

The V and J genes are TRBV2 and TRBJ2-7; 8 nucleotides agree with TRBD1. The V gene's germline CDR1 is SNHLY and CDR2 FYNNEI. V lost 6 bases to trimming and J lost 5 bases; unmatched junction nucleotides: 6. The CDR3 extends over 13 amino acids. The CDR3 region has the DNA TGTGCCAGCAGGGGGACAGGTGGAAACGAGCAGTACTTC. This sequence encodes CASRGTGGNEQYF.

This clonotype was observed a few times. V and J are TRBV20-1 and TRBJ2-2; possibly TRBD2 for D (7 bases). Trimming cost V 0 bases and J 4 bases, with 15 bases left between them. Germline values: CDR1 DFQATT, CDR2 SNEGSKA (reference sequence). There are 16 residues in the CDR3. For the CDR3, the DNA is TGCAGTGCTAGAGATCCGGCGGGGGCCGGCACCGGGGAGCTGTTTTTT. Protein: CSARDPAGAGTGELFF.

This clonotype has just a few counts. The V gene is TRBV7-2, the J gene TRBJ1-2, with 10 nucleotides matching TRBD1. Trimming cost V 5 bases and J 4 bases; bases outside gene matches: 7. CDR1 and CDR2 (germline): SGHTA, FQGNSA. The CDR3 is 15 residues long. CDR3 sequence: CASSLDRGSFYGYTF. The DNA of the CDR3 is TGTGCCAGCAGCCTGGACAGGGGGTCTTTCTATGGCTACACCTTC.

Worth noting for this clonotype: This may be a read error, as it is one base from a much larger clone. The chain is built from TRBV27 and TRBJ1-1; the match to TRBD1 covers 10 bases. There are 14 residues in the CDR3. Losses at the gene ends were 6 bases for V and 6 bases for J; bases not matched to a gene: 7. Germline values: CDR1 MNHEY, CDR2 SMNVEV (reference sequence). This CDR3 is CASRRQGAQAEAFF. The CDR3 DNA is TGTGCCAGCAGAAGACAGGGGGCGCAGGCTGAAGCTTTCTTT.

This clonotype was seen repeatedly, ten times or more. The chain employs TRBV20-1 and TRBJ2-3, with D possibly matching TRBD2 (5 bases). V lost 3 bases, J lost 5 bases, and 18 bases lay in between. The CDR3 consists of 15 residues. Germline CDR1 and CDR2: DFQATT and SNEGSKA (reference sequence). CDR3 in amino acids: CSASRSTSREDTQYF. Written as DNA, the CDR3 is TGCAGTGCTAGTCGTAGCACTAGTCGGGAAGATACGCAGTATTTT.

This clonotype was seen many times. The rearrangement links TRBV6-2 or TRBV6-3 to TRBJ2-1; D unresolved. With 2 bases removed from V and 8 bases from J, the gap between germline ends came to 10 bases. CDR3 length: 13 residues. Germline CDR1 reads MNHEY; CDR2 reads SVGEGT. The CDR3 nucleotides read TGTGCCAGCAGTTACGCGGTACAAGATGAGCAGTTCTTC. Protein product: CASSYAVQDEQFF.

J is TRBJ2-1 and V is TRBV20-1, with 13 bases identical to TRBD2. The CDR3 runs to 14 residues. The V segment lost 1 base and the J segment 10 bases; nucleotides outside the gene matches: 4. Per the germline V gene, CDR1 is DFQATT and CDR2 is SNEGSKA (reference sequence). CDR3 loop: CSARGTSGSVEQFF. The DNA of the CDR3 is TGCAGTGCTAGAGGGACTAGCGGGAGCGTGGAGCAGTTCTTC.

Many counts were recorded for this clonotype. The rearrangement uses TRBV6-2 or TRBV6-3 and TRBJ2-7; D is ambiguous. This CDR3 is built from 11 residues. CDR1 and CDR2 from the germline V gene are MNHEY and SVGEGT. V lost 2 bases, J lost 5 bases, and 4 bases lay in between. For the CDR3, the DNA is TGTGCCAGCAGTTACGGGGACGAGCAGTACTTC. Translating gives CASSYGDEQYF.

The chain carries TRBV5-5 and TRBJ2-5; 14 nucleotides agree with TRBD2. Germline CDR1 SGHKS, CDR2 YYEKEE (reference sequence). The CDR3 extends over 16 amino acids. The V and J ends lost 4 bases and 4 bases, in that order; junction bases with no gene match: 6. CDR3 sequence (DNA): TGTGCCAGCAGCGGAGGGGGACTAGCGGGAGCAGAGACCCAGTACTTC. Translation gives CASSGGGLAGAETQYF.

This clonotype was seen ten or more times. J is TRBJ2-3 and V is TRBV20-1; possible D gene TRBD1, 6 bases. V dropped 0 bases and J dropped 2 bases, with 15 bases sitting between them. CDR3 length: 16 residues. The germline CDR1 and CDR2 sequences are DFQATT and SNEGSKA (reference sequence). This CDR3 reads CSARDLRQGHTDTQYF. For the CDR3, the DNA is TGCAGTGCTAGAGATCTTCGCCAGGGACACACAGATACGCAGTATTTT.

This clonotype was counted between two and nine times. The V and J genes are TRBV28 and TRBJ1-5, with a possible D match to TRBD1 (6 bases). The germline V gene encodes CDR1 MDHEN and CDR2 SYDVKM. The V and J ends lost 4 bases and 2 bases respectively, with 18 bases between them. The CDR3 consists of 17 residues. The CDR3, as DNA: TGTGCCAGCAGTTCCACACAGGGAACGCAGGGCAATCAGCCCCAGCATTTT. Its protein is CASSSTQGTQGNQPQHF.

This clonotype was observed at least ten times. The V gene is TRBV19, the J gene TRBJ1-2; D perhaps matches TRBD1 (6 bases). Trimming took 5 bases from V and 4 from J, leaving 17 bases between them. The CDR3 has 15 residues. Germline values: CDR1 LNHDA, CDR2 SQIVND (reference sequence). DNA for the CDR3: TGTGCCAGTAGTCTGACCCCGGAGGGGGGCTATGGCTACACCTTC. Translation gives CASSLTPEGGYGYTF.

This clonotype was counted only a few times. This chain uses TRBV28 with TRBJ2-2; D is ambiguous. CDR1 MDHEN and CDR2 SYDVKM come from the germline V gene. The CDR3 loop spans 14 amino acids. V shed 5 bases and J shed 4 bases, with 11 bases lying between them. The CDR3 region is CASSNGLSTGELFF. CDR3 nucleotides: TGTGCCAGCAGTAACGGGCTGAGCACCGGGGAGCTGTTTTTT. Complete variable domain (other parts from reference TRBV28 and TRBJ2-2): DVKVTQSSRYLVKRTGEKVFLECVQDMDHENMFWYRQDPGLGLRLIYFSYDVKMKEKGDIPEGYSVSREKKERFSLILESASTNQTSMYLCASSNGLSTGELFFGEGSRLTVL.

The chain joins TRBV7-9 to TRBJ2-3; the D gene is possibly TRBD1 (5 bases). Trimming removed 5 bases from V and 6 bases from J, with 18 bases in between. This CDR3 has 15 amino acids. The germline gives CDR1 SEHNR, CDR2 FQNEAQ (reference sequence). CDR3 nucleotides: TGTGCCAGCAGCCGATTAGACGGAAAGGGGGATACGCAGTATTTT. Amino acids: CASSRLDGKGDTQYF.

Worth noting for this clonotype: A much larger clone is a single base away; this may be a read error. This CDR3 is missing its conserved last phenylalanine or tryptophan, likely due to a read error. The J gene is TRBJ2-7, the V gene TRBV6-2 or TRBV6-3, with 7 nucleotides matching TRBD1. Germline V gene sequence: CDR1 MNHEY, CDR2 SVGEGT. The junction had 8 bases not matched to a gene; V was cut back by 6 bases and J by 3 bases. This CDR3 comprises 14 residues. DNA of the CDR3: TGTGCCAGCAGCCCGACAGGGACGGTCTACGAGCAGTACCTC. It encodes CASSPTGTVYEQYL.

This clonotype has at least ten counts. The rearrangement links TRBV20-1 to TRBJ2-7; 7 bases agree with TRBD1. This CDR3 comprises 13 residues. Germline assignment: CDR1 DFQATT and CDR2 SNEGSKA (reference sequence). The trim removed 7 bases at V and 1 base at J, leaving 7 bases unmatched. The CDR3 protein is CSGTGTASYEQYF. The CDR3 DNA reads TGCAGTGGGACCGGGACAGCATCCTACGAGCAGTACTTC.

In this sample, this clonotype turned up a few times. This chain joins TRBV7-2 and TRBJ2-3; TRBD2 is a possible D gene (6 bases). Germline loops: CDR1 SGHTA, CDR2 FQGNSA. The CDR3 covers 16 residues. Trimming stripped 1 base from V and 0 bases from J, with 11 bases between. The CDR3 nucleotides read TGTGCCAGCAGCTTAGGTAGCGGAAGTAGCACAGATACGCAGTATTTT. As protein: CASSLGSGSSTDTQYF.

This clonotype turned up a few times. This chain connects TRBV20-1 to TRBJ2-2, with 10 bases that match TRBD1. CDR3 length: 14 amino acids. V lost 3 bases, J lost 6 bases, and 4 bases stayed unmatched. Germline V gene sequence: CDR1 DFQATT, CDR2 SNEGSKA (reference sequence). The CDR3 region is CSARWDRGPGELFF. CDR3 DNA: TGCAGTGCTAGGTGGGACAGGGGCCCCGGGGAGCTGTTTTTT.

The rearrangement uses TRBV7-2 and TRBJ2-7, with D possibly being TRBD1 (5 bases). The V and J ends lost 5 bases and 6 bases respectively, with 17 bases between them. This CDR3 has 14 amino acids. Germline CDR1 SGHTA, CDR2 FQGNSA. CDR3 loop: CASSTFRASLEQYF. DNA for the CDR3: TGTGCCAGCAGCACCTTCAGGGCATCGCTCGAGCAGTACTTC. The variable domain in full, with the rest retrieved from reference TRBV7-2 and TRBJ2-7, is GAGVSQSPSNKVTEKGKDVELRCDPISGHTALYWYRQSLGQGLEFLIYFQGNSAPDKSGLPSDRFSAERTGGSVSTLTIQRTQQEDSAVYLCASSTFRASLEQYFGPGTRLTVT.

This clonotype was detected a few times. J is TRBJ1-3 and V is TRBV15; D gene unclear. This CDR3 has 15 residues. The V end lost 0 bases, the J end lost 2 bases, and 8 bases lay between the germline ends. CDR1 is LNHNV, CDR2 YYDKDF, per germline (reference sequence). The CDR3 DNA follows: TGTGCCACCAGCAGAGATATGGGGACTGGAAACACCATATATTTT. The encoded protein is CATSRDMGTGNTIYF.

V and J are TRBV18 and TRBJ2-3; a weak D match, TRBD2 (6 bases). From germline, CDR1 is KGHSH and CDR2 LQKENI. The V gene lost 0 bases and the J gene lost 5 bases, with 12 bases spanning the gap. This CDR3 region has 15 residues. The CDR3 loop reads CASSPPGTARDTQYF. Here the CDR3 DNA reads TGTGCCAGCTCACCACCGGGGACTGCCCGAGATACGCAGTATTTT.

This clonotype was seen only a few times. The CDR3 region has the DNA TGTGCCAGTAGTATTCAGACAGGGAACAATCAGCCCCAGCATTTT. Amino acid sequence: CASSIQTGNNQPQHF. This chain joins TRBV19 and TRBJ1-5; 7 bases agree with TRBD1. CDR1 is LNHDA, CDR2 SQIVND, per germline (reference sequence). This CDR3 spans 15 amino acids. V was clipped by 3 bases and J by 3 bases; unmatched bases: 5.

This clonotype showed up just a few times. The chain has TRBV20-1 and TRBJ1-6, with 7 bases matching TRBD1. Per the germline V gene, CDR1 is DFQATT and CDR2 is SNEGSKA (reference sequence). The CDR3 consists of 15 residues. V shed 0 bases and J 9 bases; nucleotides not matched to a gene: 8. CDR3 sequence (DNA): TGCAGTGCTAGAGAGGTGAAGGGGGCAGGTTCACCCCTCCACTTT. Protein: CSAREVKGAGSPLHF.